What follows are 15 T cell receptor beta chains derived from one specimen sequenced in a study of shared clonotypes between healthy human individuals. Method: immunoSEQ multiplex PCR; TCRdb's copy keeps in-frame clones and lacks some. The sample has millions of clones, more than 90% seen once; the top ten hold more than 0.12%. Sequencing was carried out using naive CD4+ T cells sorted from blood. Subset denoted: CD45RA+ positively selected. The receptors were sampled from a man between 18 and 35 years old in good health.

The genes are TRBV4-1 and TRBJ1-1, with 11 positions matching TRBD1. Trimming removed 3 bases from V and 0 bases from J; junction bases left unmatched: 12. The CDR3 consists of 19 residues. In germline, CDR1 is MGHRA, CDR2 YSYEKL. The CDR3 DNA reads TGCGCCAGCAGCCAGACTATCTTCGGGACAGGGGGAATGAACACTGAAGCTTTCTTT. Its translation: CASSQTIFGTGGMNTEAFF.

The CDR3 sequence is CASSLEITGGAYGYTF. The CDR3 coding sequence is TGTGCCAGCAGCTTGGAAATCACAGGGGGCGCCTATGGCTACACCTTC. The V call is TRBV5-4, the J call TRBJ1-2; 9 bases match TRBD1. Germline V gene lookup returns CDR1 SGHNT and CDR2 YYREEE (reference sequence). The CDR3 is made up of 16 amino acids. Trimming cost V 0 bases and J 4 bases; bases outside gene matches: 7.

This clone was picked up one time. The chain couples TRBV7-9 to TRBJ1-5, with D possibly being TRBD1 (5 bases). The germline V and J ends were trimmed by 5 bases and 5 bases, with 16 bases remaining between them. CDR1 SEHNR and CDR2 FQNEAQ come from the germline V gene (reference sequence). The CDR3 sequence is 15 residues long. The CDR3 DNA reads as TGTGCCAGCAGCCTAGGCGGGGCGGTTTATCAGCCCCAGCATTTT. Amino acid sequence: CASSLGGAVYQPQHF.

V gene TRBV16 combines with J gene TRBJ2-7, with TRBD1 identical over 8 bases. V dropped 5 bases and J dropped 6; count of bases not matched to a gene: 6. There are 13 residues in the CDR3. Germline values: CDR1 KGHSY, CDR2 FQNENV. The CDR3 DNA reads TGTGCCAGCAGCGCCGGACAGGGCCTCGAGCAGTACTTC. The encoded protein is CASSAGQGLEQYF. Variable domain in full (rest from reference TRBV16 and TRBJ2-7): GEEVAQTPKHLVRGEGQKAKLYCAPIKGHSYVFWYQQVLKNEFKFLISFQNENVFDETGMPKERFSAKCLPNSPCSLEIQATKLEDSAVYFCASSAGQGLEQYFGPGTRLTVT.

CDR3 loop: CATGQGEPYEQYF. DNA for the CDR3: TGCGCCACCGGGCAGGGGGAGCCCTACGAGCAGTACTTC. V gene TRBV10-2 combines with J gene TRBJ2-7, with 7 bases identical to TRBD1. CDR1 and CDR2 from the germline V gene are WSHSY and SAAADI. The V segment lost 10 bases and the J segment 2 bases; nucleotides outside the gene matches: 8. CDR3 size: 13 residues.

The chain combines TRBV19 with TRBJ1-3; D unclear. This CDR3 is built from 15 residues. Looked up from germline, CDR1 is LNHDA and CDR2 is SQIVND (reference sequence). Between the trimmed V and J ends, which lost 7 bases and 2 bases, there was a span of 15 bases. The CDR3 region is CASTPPDGTGNTIYF. The CDR3 DNA reads TGTGCCAGTACCCCCCCCGACGGTACTGGAAACACCATATATTTT.

The rearrangement joins TRBV10-1 to TRBJ2-7, with 8 bases aligning to TRBD1. The germline gives CDR1 WNHNN, CDR2 SYGVQD (reference sequence). The CDR3 runs 15 residues. J was trimmed by 2 bases and V by 0 bases; bases with no gene match: 3. The CDR3 protein is CASSESTGAAYEQYF. CDR3 DNA sequence: TGCGCCAGCAGTGAGTCGACAGGGGCGGCCTACGAGCAGTACTTC.

The J gene is TRBJ2-3, the V gene TRBV30; tentatively, D is TRBD2 (6 bases). The V end was cut by 3 bases, the J end by 0 bases, with 19 bases between. Germline CDR1 GTSNPN, CDR2 SVGIG (reference sequence). The CDR3 has 17 amino acids. The CDR3 protein is CAWRGGAMPSSTDTQYF. The CDR3, as DNA: TGTGCCTGGAGGGGCGGGGCTATGCCCTCTAGCACAGATACGCAGTATTTT.

This chain links TRBV27 with TRBJ2-1; 7 nucleotides align to TRBD2. There are 19 residues in the CDR3. V lost 7 bases and J lost 7; bases outside the gene matches: 25. Per the germline V gene, CDR1 is MNHEY and CDR2 is SMNVEV (reference sequence). The DNA for the CDR3 is TGTGCCAGCAAGCAGGGCTGGGGGGGAATTCGGCAGTACGATAATGAGCAGTTCTTC. This gives the protein CASKQGWGGIRQYDNEQFF.

This clone was picked up one time. The J gene is TRBJ2-5, the V gene TRBV7-9; TRBD2 is a possible D gene (5 bases). Trimming shortened V by 1 base and J by 0 bases, and 6 bases separated the two germline ends. Germline CDR1 SEHNR, CDR2 FQNEAQ (reference sequence). The CDR3 length is 14 residues. DNA of the CDR3: TGTGCCAGCAGCTTAGTGACTAACCAAGAGACCCAGTACTTC. It encodes CASSLVTNQETQYF.

This clone was observed a few times. V is TRBV13 and J is TRBJ2-1; D is possibly TRBD1 (6 bases). V was pared by 2 bases and J by 7 bases, with 9 bases between. CDR1 PRHDT and CDR2 FYEKMQ come from the germline V gene (reference sequence). The CDR3 consists of 13 residues. The CDR3: CASSLQGRNEQFF. The CDR3 DNA reads TGTGCCAGCAGCTTACAGGGGCGGAATGAGCAGTTCTTC.

This clone occurred once. This sequence joins TRBV11-3 and TRBJ2-1, with D tentatively TRBD1 (5 bases). The germline V gene has CDR1 SGHNT and CDR2 YENEEA. This CDR3 contains 17 residues. V shed 0 bases and J shed 0 bases, with 12 bases lying between them. CDR3 region: CASSLDRVGDSYNEQFF. The CDR3 DNA reads TGTGCCAGCAGCTTAGATCGGGTAGGGGACTCCTACAATGAGCAGTTCTTC.

The chain combines TRBV13 with TRBJ2-1, with D perhaps matching TRBD2 (5 bases). Germline V gene data show CDR1 as PRHDT and CDR2 as FYEKMQ (reference sequence). The CDR3 contains 14 residues. Trimming pared 5 bases from V and 4 bases from J, leaving 12 bases between. CDR3 DNA: TGTGCCAGCAGCAAGGCATGGAGGTACAATGAGCAGTTCTTC. It codes for CASSKAWRYNEQFF.

Here the CDR3 DNA reads TGCGCCAGCAGCCAAGACCTAATTCCCGACCGGGATGGCTACACCTTC. Residues: CASSQDLIPDRDGYTF. The chain joins TRBV4-3 to TRBJ1-2; no definite D call. The V end was cut by 0 bases, the J end by 6 bases, with 17 bases between. CDR3 length: 16 amino acids. Germline CDR1 LGHNA, CDR2 YSLEER.

The V gene is TRBV5-1, the J gene TRBJ1-6; D not certain. Per the germline V gene, CDR1 is SGHRS and CDR2 is YFSETQ. This CDR3 spans 15 amino acids. Trimming stripped 0 bases from V and 7 bases from J, with 11 bases between. CDR3 amino acids: CASSLDGQRNSPLHF. In DNA form, the CDR3 reads TGCGCCAGCAGCTTGGATGGCCAGCGCAATTCACCCCTCCACTTT. The full variable domain, with the rest looked up from reference TRBV5-1 and TRBJ1-6, is KAGVTQTPRYLIKTRGQQVTLSCSPISGHRSVSWYQQTPGQGLQFLFEYFSETQRNKGNFPGRFSGRQFSNSRSEMNVSTLELGDSALYLCASSLDGQRNSPLHFGNGTRLTVT.